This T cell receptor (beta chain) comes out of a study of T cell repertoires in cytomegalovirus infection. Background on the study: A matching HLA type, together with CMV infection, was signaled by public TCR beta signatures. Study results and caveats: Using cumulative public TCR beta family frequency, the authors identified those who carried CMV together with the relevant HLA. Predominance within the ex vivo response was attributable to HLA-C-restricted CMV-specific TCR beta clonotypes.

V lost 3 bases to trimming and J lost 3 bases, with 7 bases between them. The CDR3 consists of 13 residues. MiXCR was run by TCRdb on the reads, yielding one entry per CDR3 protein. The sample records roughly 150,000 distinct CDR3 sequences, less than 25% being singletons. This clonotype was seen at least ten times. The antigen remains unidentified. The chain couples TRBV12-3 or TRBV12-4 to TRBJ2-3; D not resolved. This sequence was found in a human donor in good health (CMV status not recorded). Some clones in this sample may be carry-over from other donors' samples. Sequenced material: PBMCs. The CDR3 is CASSLGSTDTQYF. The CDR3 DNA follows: TGTGCCAGCAGTTTGGGATCAACAGATACGCAGTATTTT.